The 12 T cell receptor beta chains listed next were all sequenced from one sample in a study of graft-versus-host responses after intestinal transplantation. The protocol was immunoSEQ multiplex PCR, while the TCRdb copy is restricted to in-frame clones and leaves out a portion. This table holds 45,000 to 55,000 clones, about 89% found once. Source: PBMCs, taken 662 days after intestinal transplant. These receptors all stem from a human patient who received an intestinal transplant, so some T cells may come from the graft donor.

The rearrangement joins TRBV7-6 to TRBJ2-1; possibly TRBD2 for D (5 bases). Trimming stripped 1 base from V and 11 bases from J, with 15 bases between. This CDR3 region has 14 residues. Germline V CDR1 and CDR2: SGHVS, FNYEAQ. This chain's CDR3 is CASSLDGTGKKQFF. CDR3 DNA sequence: TGTGCCAGCAGCTTAGATGGTACGGGGAAGAAGCAGTTCTTC.

CDR3 sequence: CASSLGSRGNTIYF. The CDR3 DNA sequence: TGTGCCAGCAGCTTGGGATCGAGAGGAAACACCATATATTTT. The rearrangement uses TRBV7-2 and TRBJ1-3, with D uncertain. Germline loops: CDR1 SGHTA, CDR2 FQGNSA. Between the trimmed V and J ends, which lost 3 bases and 4 bases, there was a span of 10 bases. The CDR3 is 14 residues long. The variable domain in full, with the rest retrieved from reference TRBV7-2 and TRBJ1-3, is GAGVSQSPSNKVTEKGKDVELRCDPISGHTALYWYRQSLGQGLEFLIYFQGNSAPDKSGLPSDRFSAERTGGSVSTLTIQRTQQEDSAVYLCASSLGSRGNTIYFGEGSWLTVV.

V usage is TRBV11-2 and J usage is TRBJ1-1; D remains unclear. The V end was cut by 2 bases, the J end by 7 bases, with 14 bases between. This CDR3 has 14 residues. CDR1 and CDR2 from the germline V gene are SGHAT and FQNNGV. CDR3 sequence: CASSLLGVGSEAFF. The CDR3 nucleotides read TGTGCCAGCAGCTTATTGGGCGTTGGTAGTGAAGCTTTCTTT.

The rearrangement uses TRBV29-1 and TRBJ1-1; D is uncertain. V lost 4 bases to trimming and J lost 4 bases, with 7 bases between them. Looked up from germline, CDR1 is SQVTM and CDR2 is ANQGSEA. The CDR3 extends over 11 amino acids. The CDR3 region is CSVAVVTEAFF. Written as DNA, the CDR3 is TGCAGCGTTGCCGTGGTCACTGAAGCTTTCTTT.

This sequence joins TRBV5-5 and TRBJ2-1; D possibly corresponds to TRBD1 (5 bases). Trimming stripped 4 bases from V and 4 bases from J, with 12 bases between. The CDR3 has 14 residues. Germline V CDR1 and CDR2: SGHKS, YYEKEE (reference sequence). The CDR3 nucleotides read TGTGCCAGCAGCCAGCAGGGCTTATACAATGAGCAGTTCTTC. Translated: CASSQQGLYNEQFF.

The rearrangement uses TRBV6-5 and TRBJ2-5; maybe TRBD1 (6 bases). Germline V gene lookup returns CDR1 MNHEY and CDR2 SVGAGI. Deletions cut 5 bases from V and 5 bases from J, with 6 bases between. The CDR3 contains 11 residues. The CDR3 coding sequence is TGTGCCAGCAGTCAGGGGGAGACCCAGTACTTC. Translation: CASSQGETQYF.

V gene TRBV30 combines with J gene TRBJ1-1; D is undetermined. Germline CDR1 is GTSNPN and CDR2 is SVGIG (reference sequence). The CDR3 has 10 residues. Trimming stripped 5 bases from V and 3 bases from J, with 4 bases between. The CDR3: CAWEYTEAFF. The CDR3 region has the DNA TGTGCCTGGGAGTACACTGAAGCTTTCTTT. The entire variable domain, with the rest obtained from reference TRBV30 and TRBJ1-1, is as follows: SQTIHQWPATLVQPVGSPLSLECTVEGTSNPNLYWYRQAAGRGLQLLFYSVGIGQISSEVPQNLSASRPQDRQFILSSKKLLLSDSGFYLCAWEYTEAFFGQGTRLTVV.

This clone was counted between two and nine times. V gene TRBV20-1 combines with J gene TRBJ1-2, with no clear D. Germline CDR1 reads DFQATT; CDR2 reads SNEGSKA (reference sequence). The V and J ends lost 0 bases and 6 bases respectively, with 5 bases between them. This CDR3 comprises 11 residues. The DNA of the CDR3 is TGCAGTGCTAGAGATGAAGATGGCTACACCTTC. Translation gives CSARDEDGYTF.

V and J are TRBV2 and TRBJ2-3, with a tentative D call TRBD1 (6 bases). CDR1 is SNHLY, CDR2 FYNNEI, per germline. V gave up 1 base and J gave up 9 bases, with 11 bases separating them. There are 13 residues in the CDR3. This CDR3 reads CASSEDNGQTQYF. The CDR3 DNA sequence: TGTGCCAGCAGTGAAGATAACGGACAGACGCAGTATTTT.

V gene TRBV10-3 combines with J gene TRBJ2-2; 8 bases align to TRBD2. The CDR3 consists of 19 residues. Trimming cost V 2 bases and J 0 bases; bases outside gene matches: 11. Germline V gene lookup returns CDR1 ENHRY and CDR2 SYGVKD. The DNA of the CDR3 is TGTGCCATCAGTGAGCCCGGGGCGGGGGGCCCCTCGAACACCGGGGAGCTGTTTTTT. Residues: CAISEPGAGGPSNTGELFF.

This rearrangement joins TRBV27 to TRBJ1-5; D perhaps matches TRBD1 (5 bases). The CDR3 spans 16 residues. CDR1 is MNHEY and CDR2 is SMNVEV in the germline V gene (reference sequence). V dropped 4 bases and J dropped 0 bases, with 13 bases sitting between them. The DNA for the CDR3 is TGTGCCAGCAGTTCCCAGGGAGGGGATAGCAATCAGCCCCAGCATTTT. It encodes CASSSQGGDSNQPQHF.

The V call is TRBV2, the J call TRBJ1-5, with D perhaps matching TRBD1 (5 bases). The CDR3 covers 13 residues. Looked up from germline, CDR1 is SNHLY and CDR2 is FYNNEI. Trimming pared 7 bases from V and 7 bases from J, leaving 14 bases between. The CDR3 sequence is CASNLDTRQPQHF. CDR3 coding DNA: TGTGCCAGCAATTTGGACACGAGGCAGCCCCAGCATTTT.